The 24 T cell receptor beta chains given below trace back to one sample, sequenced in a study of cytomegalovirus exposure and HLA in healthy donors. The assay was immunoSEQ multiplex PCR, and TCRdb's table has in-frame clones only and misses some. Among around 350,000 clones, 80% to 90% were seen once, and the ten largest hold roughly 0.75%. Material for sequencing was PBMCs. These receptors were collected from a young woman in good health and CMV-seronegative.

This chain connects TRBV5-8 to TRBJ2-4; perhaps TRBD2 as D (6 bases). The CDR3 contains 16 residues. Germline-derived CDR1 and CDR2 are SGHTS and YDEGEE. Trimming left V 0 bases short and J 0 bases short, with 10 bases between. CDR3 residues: CASSLGGAGAKNIQYF. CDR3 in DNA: TGTGCCAGCAGCTTGGGGGGAGCGGGAGCCAAAAACATTCAGTACTTC. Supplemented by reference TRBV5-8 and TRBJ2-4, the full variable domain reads EAGVTQSPTHLIKTRGQQATLRCSPISGHTSVYWYQQALGLGLQFLLWYDEGEERNRGNFPPRFSGRQFPNYSSELNVNALELEDSALYLCASSLGGAGAKNIQYFGAGTRLSVL.

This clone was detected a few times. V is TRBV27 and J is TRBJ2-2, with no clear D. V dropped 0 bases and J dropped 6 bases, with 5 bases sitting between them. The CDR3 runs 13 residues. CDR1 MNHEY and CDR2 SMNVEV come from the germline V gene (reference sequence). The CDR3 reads CASSLSRSGELFF. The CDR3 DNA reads TGTGCCAGCAGTTTATCTAGATCCGGGGAGCTGTTTTTT.

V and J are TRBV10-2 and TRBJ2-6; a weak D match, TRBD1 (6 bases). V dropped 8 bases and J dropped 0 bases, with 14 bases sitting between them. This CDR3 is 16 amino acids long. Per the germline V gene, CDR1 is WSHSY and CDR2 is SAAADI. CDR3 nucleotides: TGCGCCAGCTTACAGGGCAGCCACTCTGGGGCCAACGTCCTGACTTTC. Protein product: CASLQGSHSGANVLTF.

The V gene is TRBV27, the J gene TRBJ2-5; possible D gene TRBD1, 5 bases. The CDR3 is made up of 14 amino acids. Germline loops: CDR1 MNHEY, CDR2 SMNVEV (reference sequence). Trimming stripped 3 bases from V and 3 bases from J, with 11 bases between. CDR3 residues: CASSFQGREETQYF. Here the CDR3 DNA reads TGTGCCAGCAGTTTCCAGGGCAGGGAAGAGACCCAGTACTTC.

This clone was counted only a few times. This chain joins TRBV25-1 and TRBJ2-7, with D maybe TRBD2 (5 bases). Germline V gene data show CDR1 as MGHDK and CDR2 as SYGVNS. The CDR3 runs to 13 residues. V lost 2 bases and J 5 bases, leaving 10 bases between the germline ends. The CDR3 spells CASSERLAHEQYF. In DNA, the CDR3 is TGTGCCAGCAGTGAACGGCTAGCACACGAGCAGTACTTC.

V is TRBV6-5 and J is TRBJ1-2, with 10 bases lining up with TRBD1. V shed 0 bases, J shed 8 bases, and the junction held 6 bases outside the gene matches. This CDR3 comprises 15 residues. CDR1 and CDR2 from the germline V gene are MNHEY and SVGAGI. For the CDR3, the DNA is TGTGCCAGCAGTTACTCGGGACAGGGGATGTACGGCTACACCTTC. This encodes CASSYSGQGMYGYTF.

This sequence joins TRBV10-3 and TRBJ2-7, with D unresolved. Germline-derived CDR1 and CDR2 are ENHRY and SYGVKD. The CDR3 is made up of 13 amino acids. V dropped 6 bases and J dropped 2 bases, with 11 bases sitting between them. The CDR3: CAISAVGAYEQYF. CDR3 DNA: TGTGCCATCAGCGCAGTTGGAGCCTACGAGCAGTACTTC.

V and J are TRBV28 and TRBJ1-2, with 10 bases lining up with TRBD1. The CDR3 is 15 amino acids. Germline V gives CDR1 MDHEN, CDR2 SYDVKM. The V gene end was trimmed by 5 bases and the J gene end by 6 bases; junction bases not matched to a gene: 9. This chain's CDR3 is CASSPRGQGLNGYTF. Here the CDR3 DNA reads TGTGCCAGCAGTCCCCGGGGACAGGGGCTGAATGGCTACACCTTC.

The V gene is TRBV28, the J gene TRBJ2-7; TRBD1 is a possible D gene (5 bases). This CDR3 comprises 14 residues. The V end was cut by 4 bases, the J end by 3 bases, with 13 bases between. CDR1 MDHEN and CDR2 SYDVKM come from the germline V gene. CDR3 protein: CASSSQGWVYEQYF. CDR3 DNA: TGTGCCAGCAGTTCGCAGGGCTGGGTCTACGAGCAGTACTTC.

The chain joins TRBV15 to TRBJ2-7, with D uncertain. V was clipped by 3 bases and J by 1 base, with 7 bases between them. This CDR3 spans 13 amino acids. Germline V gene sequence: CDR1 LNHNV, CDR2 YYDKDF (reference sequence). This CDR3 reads CATSSGRSYEQYF. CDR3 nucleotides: TGTGCCACCAGCAGCGGCAGGTCCTACGAGCAGTACTTC.

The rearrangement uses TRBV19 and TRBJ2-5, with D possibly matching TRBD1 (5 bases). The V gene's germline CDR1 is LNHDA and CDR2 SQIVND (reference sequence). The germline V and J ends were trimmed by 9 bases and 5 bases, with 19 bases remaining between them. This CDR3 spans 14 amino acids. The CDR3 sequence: CASAVIGDVETQYF. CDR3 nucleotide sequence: TGTGCCAGCGCAGTTATAGGGGATGTGGAGACCCAGTACTTC. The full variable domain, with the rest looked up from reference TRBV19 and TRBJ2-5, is DGGITQSPKYLFRKEGQNVTLSCEQNLNHDAMYWYRQDPGQGLRLIYYSQIVNDFQKGDIAEGYSVSREKKESFPLTVTSAQKNPTAFYLCASAVIGDVETQYFGPGTRLLVL.

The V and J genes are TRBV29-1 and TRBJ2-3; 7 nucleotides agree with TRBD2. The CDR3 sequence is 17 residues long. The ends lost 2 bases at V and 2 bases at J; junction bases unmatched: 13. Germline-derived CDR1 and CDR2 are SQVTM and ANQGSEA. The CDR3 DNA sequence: TGCAGCGTTGAACTAGCGGAGGTACCCCGGGACACAGATACGCAGTATTTT. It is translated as CSVELAEVPRDTDTQYF.

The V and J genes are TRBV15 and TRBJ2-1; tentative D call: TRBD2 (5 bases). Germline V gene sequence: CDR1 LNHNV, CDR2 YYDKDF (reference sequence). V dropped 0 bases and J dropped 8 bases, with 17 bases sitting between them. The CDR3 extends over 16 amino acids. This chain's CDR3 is CATSREALGGYDEQFF. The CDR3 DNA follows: TGTGCCACCAGCAGAGAAGCTTTAGGAGGTTACGATGAGCAGTTCTTC.

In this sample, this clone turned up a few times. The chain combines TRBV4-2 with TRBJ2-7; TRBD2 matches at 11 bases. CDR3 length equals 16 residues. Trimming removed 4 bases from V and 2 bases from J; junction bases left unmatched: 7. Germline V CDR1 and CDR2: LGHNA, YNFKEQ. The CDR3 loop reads CASSPLGLAEPYEQYF. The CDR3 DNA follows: TGTGCCAGCAGCCCCTTGGGACTAGCGGAGCCCTACGAGCAGTACTTC.

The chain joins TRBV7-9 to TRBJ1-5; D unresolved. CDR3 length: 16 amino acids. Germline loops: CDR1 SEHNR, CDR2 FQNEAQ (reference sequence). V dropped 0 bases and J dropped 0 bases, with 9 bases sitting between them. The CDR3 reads CASSLAGGPSNQPQHF. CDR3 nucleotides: TGTGCCAGCAGCTTAGCGGGCGGGCCTAGCAATCAGCCCCAGCATTTT.

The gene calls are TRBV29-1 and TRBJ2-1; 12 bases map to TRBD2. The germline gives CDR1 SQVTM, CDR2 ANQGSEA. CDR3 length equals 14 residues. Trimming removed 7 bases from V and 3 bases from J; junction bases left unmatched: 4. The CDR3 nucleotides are TGCAGCGCAGAGACTAGCGGGAGCTACAATGAGCAGTTCTTC. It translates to CSAETSGSYNEQFF.

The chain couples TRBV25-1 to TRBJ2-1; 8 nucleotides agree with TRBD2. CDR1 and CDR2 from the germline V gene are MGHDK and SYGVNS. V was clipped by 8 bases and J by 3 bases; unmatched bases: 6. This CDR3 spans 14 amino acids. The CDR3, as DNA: TGTGCCAGCCGGACCGGGACTAGCTACAATGAGCAGTTCTTC. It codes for CASRTGTSYNEQFF.

The CDR3 is CASSVGGKNTEAFF. In DNA form, the CDR3 reads TGTGCCAGCAGCGTCGGGGGGAAGAACACTGAAGCTTTCTTT. V and J are TRBV9 and TRBJ1-1; tentatively, D is TRBD1 (5 bases). Trimming cost V 2 bases and J 1 base, with 9 bases left between them. Germline V gene lookup returns CDR1 SGDLS and CDR2 YYNGEE. The CDR3 has 14 amino acids.

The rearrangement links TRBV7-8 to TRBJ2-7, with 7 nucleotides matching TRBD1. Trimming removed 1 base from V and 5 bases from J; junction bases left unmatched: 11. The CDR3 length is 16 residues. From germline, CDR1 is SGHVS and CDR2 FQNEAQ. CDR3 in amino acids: CASSLGPNTGADEQYF. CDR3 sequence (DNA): TGTGCCAGCAGCTTAGGACCTAATACAGGGGCTGACGAGCAGTACTTC.

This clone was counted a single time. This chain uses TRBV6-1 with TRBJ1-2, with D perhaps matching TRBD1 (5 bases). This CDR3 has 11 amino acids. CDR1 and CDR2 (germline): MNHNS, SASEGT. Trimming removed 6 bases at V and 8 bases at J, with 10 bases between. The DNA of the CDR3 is TGTGCCAGCAGGGGACTTCAGGGCTACACCTTC. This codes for CASRGLQGYTF.

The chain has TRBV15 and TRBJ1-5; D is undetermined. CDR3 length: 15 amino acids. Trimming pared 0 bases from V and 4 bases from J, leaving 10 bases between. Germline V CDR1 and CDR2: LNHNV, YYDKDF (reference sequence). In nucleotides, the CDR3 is TGTGCCACCAGCAGAGATAGGCGAGGGAATCAGCCCCAGCATTTT. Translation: CATSRDRRGNQPQHF.

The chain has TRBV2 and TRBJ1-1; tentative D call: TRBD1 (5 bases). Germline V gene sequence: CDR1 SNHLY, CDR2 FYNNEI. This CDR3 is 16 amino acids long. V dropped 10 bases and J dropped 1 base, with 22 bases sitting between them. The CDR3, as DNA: TGTGCCACCTCTCCACCCTTCGGGCAGGGGAACACTGAAGCTTTCTTT. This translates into CATSPPFGQGNTEAFF.

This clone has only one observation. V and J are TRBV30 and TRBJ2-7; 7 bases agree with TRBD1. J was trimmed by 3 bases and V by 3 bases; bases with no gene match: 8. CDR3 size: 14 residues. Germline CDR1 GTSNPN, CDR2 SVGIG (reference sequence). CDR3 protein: CAWRPGQRYYEQYF. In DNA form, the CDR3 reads TGTGCCTGGAGACCGGGACAGAGATACTACGAGCAGTACTTC.

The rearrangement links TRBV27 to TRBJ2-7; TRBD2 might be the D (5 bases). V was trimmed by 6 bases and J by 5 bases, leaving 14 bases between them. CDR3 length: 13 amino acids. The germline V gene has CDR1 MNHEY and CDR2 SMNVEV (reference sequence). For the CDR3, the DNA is TGTGCCAGCAGGCTAGGTTTTAGCGACGAGCAGTACTTC. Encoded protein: CASRLGFSDEQYF.